Below, 28 T cell receptor beta chains from the same sample are listed, as sequenced in a study of neoadjuvant anti-PD-1 for oral cavity cancer. This table comes from immunoSEQ multiplex PCR, and its TCRdb copy is limited to in-frame clones, with some not included. This sample yields over 11,000 clones, of which 70% are seen a single time; roughly 2% belongs to the top ten. The sample in question was PBMCs, obtained before nivolumab (anti-PD-1) treatment. These receptors originate from a person aged 35-79 years with oral cavity squamous cell carcinoma.

The chain couples TRBV13 to TRBJ1-6; D is undetermined. V was shortened by 4 bases and J by 5 bases, with 6 bases between the two germline ends. Germline V CDR1 and CDR2: PRHDT, FYEKMQ (reference sequence). The CDR3 runs to 13 residues. CDR3 DNA: TGTGCCAGCAGCTACAGTAATAATTCACCCCTCCACTTT. Translated, it gives CASSYSNNSPLHF.

The chain combines TRBV4-2 with TRBJ2-3; 11 nucleotides line up with TRBD2. V lost 4 bases and J lost 0; bases outside the gene matches: 15. The germline V gene has CDR1 LGHNA and CDR2 YNFKEQ. The length of the CDR3 is 20 residues. CDR3 sequence: CASSRSPGTSGGTSTDTQYF. The CDR3, as DNA: TGTGCCAGCAGCCGTTCCCCTGGGACTAGCGGAGGAACTAGCACAGATACGCAGTATTTT.

The rearrangement uses TRBV7-3 and TRBJ1-6; D not certain. Trimming left V 2 bases short and J 6 bases short, with 8 bases between. Germline V gives CDR1 SGHTA, CDR2 FQGTGA. The CDR3 spans 14 residues. The CDR3 nucleotides are TGTGCCAGCAGCTTAGGACGCGTTAATTCACCCCTCCACTTT. Translated, it gives CASSLGRVNSPLHF.

The genes are TRBV9 and TRBJ1-1; 9 nucleotides line up with TRBD1. This CDR3 is 15 amino acids long. Per the germline V gene, CDR1 is SGDLS and CDR2 is YYNGEE. V shed 5 bases and J 3 bases; nucleotides not matched to a gene: 8. The CDR3 DNA reads as TGTGCCAGCAGAGGGACAGGGAGAGGGGACACTGAAGCTTTCTTT. This translates into CASRGTGRGDTEAFF.

Remarks on this clone: One end of the junction is discordant with germline, which a read error may explain. The V call is TRBV30, the J call TRBJ1-2; D perhaps matches TRBD1 (6 bases). Germline V CDR1 and CDR2: GTSNPN, SVGIG (reference sequence). This CDR3 region has 12 residues. The CDR3 region has the DNA TGTGCCTGGAGTCCCCGGACAGAAGATGGGGCGTTC. This encodes CAWSPRTEDGAF.

This chain connects TRBV6-1 to TRBJ2-1, with D maybe TRBD2 (5 bases). The CDR3 extends over 14 amino acids. The germline gives CDR1 MNHNS, CDR2 SASEGT. V lost 3 bases to trimming and J lost 10 bases, with 16 bases between them. CDR3 residues: CASSETLARGEQFF. CDR3 DNA: TGTGCCAGCAGTGAGACCTTAGCGCGTGGGGAGCAGTTCTTC.

V usage is TRBV9 and J usage is TRBJ2-1; D unresolved. There are 15 residues in the CDR3. Trimming took 2 bases from V and 4 from J, leaving 13 bases between them. The germline CDR1 and CDR2 sequences are SGDLS and YYNGEE. CDR3 bases: TGTGCCAGCAGCGTCTCTGACACCTCTTACAATGAGCAGTTCTTC. This encodes CASSVSDTSYNEQFF.

The CDR3 reads CASSGQHTGELFF. In DNA, the CDR3 is TGTGCCAGCAGTGGACAGCACACCGGGGAGCTGTTTTTT. The rearrangement links TRBV6-4 to TRBJ2-2, with a possible D match to TRBD1 (5 bases). From germline, CDR1 is MRHNA and CDR2 SNTAGT. V lost 4 bases, J lost 3 bases, and 6 bases lay in between. The CDR3 runs to 13 residues.

The chain couples TRBV6-5 to TRBJ2-7; no reliable D call. Trimming took off 5 bases at V and 3 bases at J, with 14 bases between the two ends. Germline lookup yields CDR1 MNHEY and CDR2 SVGAGI. This CDR3 has 14 residues. The CDR3 DNA is TGTGCCAGCAGTCAGGCCATATCGGACTACGAGCAGTACTTC. This gives the protein CASSQAISDYEQYF.

The sample holds one count of this clone. This chain uses TRBV7-2 with TRBJ1-5; 7 positions agree with TRBD1. CDR3 size: 14 residues. Germline values: CDR1 SGHTA, CDR2 FQGNSA. The ends lost 5 bases at V and 11 bases at J; junction bases unmatched: 12. CDR3 nucleotide sequence: TGTGCCAGCAGCCCGGGACAGCTACAATCAGCCCAGCATTTT. Protein product: CASSPGQLQSAQHF.

The CDR3 DNA is TGTGCCAGCAGTCCTCGCCCAGGGGGGTCATTGGGCTACACCTTC. It yields the protein CASSPRPGGSLGYTF. The genes are TRBV27 and TRBJ1-2; TRBD1 agrees at 7 bases. The CDR3 extends over 15 amino acids. The V and J ends lost 5 bases and 8 bases, in that order; junction bases with no gene match: 14. In germline, CDR1 is MNHEY, CDR2 SMNVEV (reference sequence).

This clone was counted a few times. CDR3 amino acids: CASTGREFGISPLHF. The CDR3, as DNA: TGTGCCAGCACCGGAAGGGAGTTCGGGATTTCACCCCTCCACTTT. V usage is TRBV27 and J usage is TRBJ1-6; no firm D call. The V end lost 7 bases, the J end lost 9 bases, and 19 bases lay between the germline ends. The CDR3 extends over 15 amino acids. The germline V gene has CDR1 MNHEY and CDR2 SMNVEV (reference sequence).

The chain carries TRBV2 and TRBJ1-5; possibly TRBD1 for D (6 bases). Germline V lookup: CDR1 SNHLY, CDR2 FYNNEI. V was trimmed by 3 bases and J by 2 bases, leaving 11 bases between them. CDR3 length equals 15 residues. CDR3 in amino acids: CASSDQGLGNQPQHF. CDR3 bases: TGTGCCAGCAGTGATCAGGGGCTGGGCAATCAGCCCCAGCATTTT.

The V gene is TRBV14, the J gene TRBJ1-2, with 7 nucleotides matching TRBD1. The CDR3 extends over 13 amino acids. Losses at the gene ends were 4 bases for V and 4 bases for J; bases not matched to a gene: 3. CDR1 is SGHDN and CDR2 is FVKESK in the germline V gene. Here the CDR3 reads CASSLGQLYGYTF. For the CDR3, the DNA is TGTGCCAGCAGCCTGGGACAGCTCTATGGCTACACCTTC.

The chain joins TRBV25-1 to TRBJ2-6; D unresolved. V shed 4 bases and J shed 1 base, with 11 bases lying between them. The CDR3 contains 16 residues. Germline CDR1 reads MGHDK; CDR2 reads SYGVNS. For the CDR3, the DNA is TGTGCCAGCAGTGTTCACAGTGGTTCTGGGGCCAACGTCCTGACTTTC. It yields the protein CASSVHSGSGANVLTF. Looking up the rest from reference TRBV25-1 and TRBJ2-6 gives the full variable domain: EADIYQTPRYLVIGTGKKITLECSQTMGHDKMYWYQQDPGMELHLIHYSYGVNSTEKGDLSSESTVSRIRTEHFPLTLESARPSHTSQYLCASSVHSGSGANVLTFGAGSRLTVL.

This clone showed up just once. The chain combines TRBV27 with TRBJ1-2; tentatively, D is TRBD1 (5 bases). The CDR3 is made up of 13 amino acids. V lost 6 bases and J 7 bases, leaving 15 bases between the germline ends. The V gene's germline CDR1 is MNHEY and CDR2 SMNVEV (reference sequence). Written as DNA, the CDR3 is TGTGCCAGCAGCCCCTGGGGGTCCGGTGGCTACACCTTC. It codes for CASSPWGSGGYTF.

This clone appeared a few times. The chain carries TRBV11-2 and TRBJ2-1, with D uncertain. Between the trimmed V and J ends, which lost 1 base and 0 bases, there was a span of 10 bases. Per germline, CDR1 SGHAT and CDR2 FQNNGV. This CDR3 region has 16 residues. CDR3 sequence: CASSLGSRSSYNEQFF. As DNA, the CDR3 is TGTGCCAGCAGCTTAGGGTCACGCAGCTCCTACAATGAGCAGTTCTTC.

The rearrangement uses TRBV7-3 and TRBJ1-1; no clear D gene. Germline V CDR1 and CDR2: SGHTA, FQGTGA. Trimming cost V 1 base and J 2 bases, with 11 bases left between them. The CDR3 runs to 15 residues. CDR3 in amino acids: CASSLRLAGNTEAFF. In DNA, the CDR3 is TGTGCCAGCAGCTTAAGGTTGGCAGGCAACACTGAAGCTTTCTTT.

The gene calls are TRBV5-1 and TRBJ1-1; D is undetermined. V lost 8 bases and J 2 bases, leaving 16 bases between the germline ends. Per the germline V gene, CDR1 is SGHRS and CDR2 is YFSETQ. CDR3 length: 14 residues. The CDR3: CASTPGSSNTEAFF. Written as DNA, the CDR3 is TGCGCCAGTACCCCCGGCAGTTCAAACACTGAAGCTTTCTTT.

The chain employs TRBV27 and TRBJ2-7; D might be TRBD2 (6 bases). This CDR3 has 14 residues. V was cut by 8 bases and J by 3 bases, with 17 bases left in between. Germline V gene data show CDR1 as MNHEY and CDR2 as SMNVEV (reference sequence). The CDR3 DNA reads as TGTGCCAGCTCCAGAGGATTAGCGGACTACGAGCAGTACTTC. Protein sequence: CASSRGLADYEQYF.

The rearrangement links TRBV7-2 to TRBJ2-5; 13 positions match TRBD2. Germline-derived CDR1 and CDR2 are SGHTA and FQGNSA. Trimming removed 4 bases from V and 4 bases from J; junction bases left unmatched: 0. The CDR3 covers 14 residues. CDR3 sequence (DNA): TGTGCCAGCAGCTGGACTAGCGGGGGAGAGACCCAGTACTTC. Protein product: CASSWTSGGETQYF.

The rearrangement links TRBV6-5 to TRBJ2-3, with a weak D call TRBD1 (6 bases). This CDR3 is built from 13 residues. The V gene lost 0 bases and the J gene lost 9 bases, with 10 bases spanning the gap. CDR1 MNHEY and CDR2 SVGAGI come from the germline V gene. The CDR3 loop reads CASSYSGALTQYF. The CDR3 coding sequence is TGTGCCAGCAGTTACTCGGGGGCCCTGACGCAGTATTTT.

The CDR3 reads CASSDPPGGGEKLFF. The DNA of the CDR3 is TGCGCCAGCAGTGACCCTCCAGGGGGCGGAGAAAAACTGTTTTTT. The chain employs TRBV10-2 and TRBJ1-4; TRBD1 agrees at 8 bases. With V trimmed by 3 bases and J by 8 bases, 8 bases remained unmatched. The CDR3 has 15 residues. The germline V gene encodes CDR1 WSHSY and CDR2 SAAADI.

The J gene is TRBJ2-5, the V gene TRBV19; 12 bases are shared with TRBD2. This CDR3 contains 21 residues. Germline CDR1 reads LNHDA; CDR2 reads SQIVND (reference sequence). The V gene end was trimmed by 3 bases and the J gene end by 5 bases; junction bases not matched to a gene: 22. In nucleotides, the CDR3 is TGTGCCAGTAGTATGGGGATCGGGCTAGCGGGGGGGCAGGGAGTGAGGGAGACCCAGTACTTC. Protein: CASSMGIGLAGGQGVRETQYF. Full variable domain (outside the CDR3, taken from reference TRBV19 and TRBJ2-5): DGGITQSPKYLFRKEGQNVTLSCEQNLNHDAMYWYRQDPGQGLRLIYYSQIVNDFQKGDIAEGYSVSREKKESFPLTVTSAQKNPTAFYLCASSMGIGLAGGQGVRETQYFGPGTRLLVL.

The chain couples TRBV28 to TRBJ1-5; D call uncertain. The length of the CDR3 is 14 residues. The germline CDR1 and CDR2 sequences are MDHEN and SYDVKM. V shed 10 bases and J shed 3 bases, with 16 bases lying between them. CDR3: CAILDGGNNQPQHF. CDR3 sequence (DNA): TGTGCCATTTTGGACGGTGGGAACAATCAGCCCCAGCATTTT.

This clone was detected only once. The chain couples TRBV27 to TRBJ2-2; D remains unclear. V gave up 0 bases and J gave up 0 bases, with 5 bases separating them. Germline CDR1 is MNHEY and CDR2 is SMNVEV (reference sequence). This CDR3 contains 15 residues. Written as DNA, the CDR3 is TGTGCCAGCAGTTTATCAGCCTCGAACACCGGGGAGCTGTTTTTT. It yields the protein CASSLSASNTGELFF.

This chain's CDR3 is CASSSDAVGTNEQFF. DNA of the CDR3: TGCGCCAGCAGCTCCGACGCGGTCGGAACCAATGAGCAGTTCTTC. V is TRBV5-1 and J is TRBJ2-1, with D unclear. The CDR3 covers 15 residues. Trimming took 3 bases from V and 6 from J, leaving 16 bases between them. The germline gives CDR1 SGHRS, CDR2 YFSETQ.

The chain carries TRBV5-6 and TRBJ2-1, with a possible D match to TRBD1 (6 bases). Trimming pared 4 bases from V and 4 bases from J, leaving 15 bases between. The CDR3 covers 15 residues. The germline V gene has CDR1 SGHDT and CDR2 YYEEEE. The CDR3 protein is CASSVRRTEYNEQFF. The CDR3 coding sequence is TGTGCCAGCAGCGTCCGCCGGACAGAATACAATGAGCAGTTCTTC.